The next 26 T cell receptor beta chains were all read from a single sample in a study of T cell repertoires in cytomegalovirus infection. TCRdb used MiXCR to reprocess the reads, holding one entry per CDR3 protein. The sample has about 360,000 distinct CDR3 sequences; about a sixth are singletons. The material sequenced was PBMCs. Every receptor here comes from a human donor in good health (CMV status not recorded). Some clones in this sample may be carry-over from other donors' samples.

This clonotype was seen ten or more times. V is TRBV4-1 and J is TRBJ1-1, with 8 bases identical to TRBD1. CDR3 length: 15 amino acids. Germline CDR1 MGHRA, CDR2 YSYEKL. V lost 3 bases, J lost 5 bases, and 8 bases stayed unmatched. In DNA, the CDR3 is TGCGCCAGCAGCCATTCAGGACAGGGAGATACTGAAGCTTTCTTT. It is translated as CASSHSGQGDTEAFF.

The chain couples TRBV7-9 to TRBJ2-1; 10 bases line up with TRBD2. The CDR3 has 17 amino acids. Germline V gene sequence: CDR1 SEHNR, CDR2 FQNEAQ (reference sequence). J was trimmed by 4 bases and V by 0 bases; bases with no gene match: 6. The CDR3 DNA reads as TGTGCCAGCAGCTTAGCCACTAGCGGGGAGATATACAATGAGCAGTTCTTC. Translating it yields CASSLATSGEIYNEQFF.

This clonotype was seen repeatedly, ten times or more. The rearrangement links TRBV7-2 to TRBJ2-7; D may be TRBD1 or TRBD2 (5 bases each). Germline CDR1 SGHTA, CDR2 FQGNSA. The CDR3 contains 16 residues. Trimming stripped 1 base from V and 3 bases from J, with 16 bases between. CDR3 sequence reads: CASSLVGGYSGYEQYF. The CDR3 DNA follows: TGTGCCAGCAGCTTAGTTGGGGGTTACAGCGGCTACGAGCAGTACTTC.

This clonotype was seen a handful of times. The chain couples TRBV19 to TRBJ2-7; 8 bases map to TRBD2. CDR1 and CDR2 (germline): LNHDA, SQIVND (reference sequence). With V trimmed by 5 bases and J by 3 bases, 6 bases remained unmatched. CDR3 length: 14 amino acids. The CDR3 DNA reads as TGTGCCAGTAGTTACCGCGGGGGGTACTACGAGCAGTACTTC. This sequence encodes CASSYRGGYYEQYF.

The chain couples TRBV4-1 to TRBJ1-6; perhaps TRBD1 as D (5 bases). Germline V gene lookup returns CDR1 MGHRA and CDR2 YSYEKL. V was pared by 4 bases and J by 7 bases, with 14 bases between. The CDR3 consists of 15 residues. The CDR3 is CASSRGPSDNSPLHF. The CDR3 coding sequence is TGCGCCAGCAGCCGGGGCCCGTCGGACAATTCACCCCTCCACTTT.

V gene TRBV7-2 combines with J gene TRBJ1-6; a weak D match, TRBD1 (6 bases). Germline CDR1 and CDR2: SGHTA and FQGNSA. The length of the CDR3 is 14 residues. With 2 bases removed from V and 10 bases from J, the gap between germline ends came to 12 bases. The chain's CDR3 is CASSLSYRESPLHF. The CDR3 nucleotides read TGTGCCAGCAGCTTAAGTTACAGGGAGTCACCCCTCCACTTT.

This chain links TRBV19 with TRBJ1-1; the D is unclear. CDR1 LNHDA and CDR2 SQIVND come from the germline V gene (reference sequence). The germline V and J ends were trimmed by 4 bases and 1 base, with 19 bases remaining between them. This CDR3 comprises 17 residues. The CDR3 sequence is CASSNLPRSYGNTEAFF. The CDR3 DNA sequence: TGTGCCAGTAGTAACCTCCCGAGGAGCTATGGGAACACTGAAGCTTTCTTT.

The genes are TRBV12-3 or TRBV12-4 and TRBJ2-1, with TRBD1 matching 10 bases. CDR3 length equals 13 residues. V shed 6 bases, J shed 9 bases, and the junction held 5 bases outside the gene matches. The CDR3 DNA reads TGTGCCAGCAGCCGGGGGGACAGGGGTGAGCAGTTCTTC. Protein product: CASSRGDRGEQFF.

This chain links TRBV5-1 with TRBJ1-1; D gene ambiguous. Trimming cost V 5 bases and J 2 bases, with 13 bases left between them. The CDR3 consists of 14 residues. Germline V lookup: CDR1 SGHRS, CDR2 YFSETQ. The CDR3 spells CASSSGLANTEAFF. DNA for the CDR3: TGCGCCAGCAGTTCGGGCCTCGCAAACACTGAAGCTTTCTTT.

The chain couples TRBV12-3 or TRBV12-4 to TRBJ2-7; TRBD1 might be the D (5 bases). The CDR3 runs 13 residues. The germline V and J ends were trimmed by 1 base and 5 bases, with 9 bases remaining between them. The DNA of the CDR3 is TGTGCCAGCAGTTTAGAGGGGTCCCACGAGCAGTACTTC. Translated: CASSLEGSHEQYF.

V gene TRBV19 combines with J gene TRBJ2-1; D unclear. The V and J ends lost 5 bases and 5 bases respectively, with 13 bases between them. The CDR3 runs to 14 residues. Germline V gene data show CDR1 as LNHDA and CDR2 as SQIVND (reference sequence). CDR3 DNA sequence: TGTGCCAGTAGTCCCCGGGCCGACCACAATGAGCAGTTCTTC. Protein sequence: CASSPRADHNEQFF.

The rearrangement links TRBV11-2 to TRBJ2-1, with 8 nucleotides matching TRBD2. Trimming took 7 bases from V and 6 from J; bases not matched to a gene: 14. This CDR3 is built from 16 residues. Germline CDR1 reads SGHAT; CDR2 reads FQNNGV. The CDR3 here is CASTNTGGAGGNEQFF. The DNA for the CDR3 is TGTGCCAGCACTAATACCGGCGGGGCGGGAGGCAATGAGCAGTTCTTC.

This chain links TRBV20-1 with TRBJ1-6; TRBD1 matches 7 bases. The CDR3 runs 14 residues. V shed 0 bases and J 10 bases; nucleotides not matched to a gene: 6. CDR1 and CDR2 from the germline V gene are DFQATT and SNEGSKA (reference sequence). The CDR3 here is CSARDPGGGSPLHF. The CDR3 region has the DNA TGCAGTGCTAGAGATCCAGGGGGAGGATCACCCCTCCACTTT.

This clonotype was counted many times. V and J are TRBV7-2 and TRBJ2-3, with 7 bases identical to TRBD2. The germline gives CDR1 SGHTA, CDR2 FQGNSA. The J segment lost 8 bases and the V segment lost 5 bases, leaving 10 bases of the junction unmatched. The CDR3 spans 14 residues. The CDR3: CASSPTSERGTQYF. CDR3 in DNA: TGTGCCAGCAGCCCCACTAGCGAGCGGGGTACGCAGTATTTT.

In its sample, this clonotype was seen many times. The rearrangement uses TRBV19 and TRBJ1-2; weak D call: TRBD1 (6 bases). Germline V CDR1 and CDR2: LNHDA, SQIVND (reference sequence). This CDR3 is built from 12 residues. V was cut by 9 bases and J by 7 bases, with 15 bases left in between. The CDR3 DNA reads as TGTGCCAGCCTAACAGGGTCTGGTGGCTACACCTTC. As protein: CASLTGSGGYTF.

The rearrangement uses TRBV6-2 or TRBV6-3 and TRBJ2-7; 7 bases fit TRBD2. CDR1 is MNHEY and CDR2 is SVGEGT in the germline V gene. The V and J ends lost 2 bases and 6 bases, in that order; junction bases with no gene match: 7. The CDR3 consists of 14 residues. CDR3 protein: CASSYRGGSLEQYF. CDR3 nucleotide sequence: TGTGCCAGCAGTTACCGGGGCGGGAGCCTCGAGCAGTACTTC.

Only a few counts were recorded for this clonotype. J is TRBJ2-5 and V is TRBV4-2; D might be TRBD1 or TRBD2, each matching 5 bases. This CDR3 region has 18 residues. The V gene's germline CDR1 is LGHNA and CDR2 YNFKEQ. The germline V and J ends were trimmed by 4 bases and 0 bases, with 21 bases remaining between them. CDR3 loop: CASSRGRTGTPNQETQYF. CDR3 nucleotides: TGTGCCAGCAGCCGCGGACGTACTGGGACCCCTAACCAAGAGACCCAGTACTTC.

This clonotype was detected a few times. The chain carries TRBV19 and TRBJ1-5; D remains unclear. V lost 2 bases to trimming and J lost 3 bases, with 14 bases between them. The germline CDR1 and CDR2 sequences are LNHDA and SQIVND (reference sequence). This CDR3 spans 16 amino acids. CDR3 residues: CASSISKMAPNQPQHF. The CDR3 DNA reads TGTGCCAGTAGTATAAGTAAAATGGCGCCCAATCAGCCCCAGCATTTT.

The J gene is TRBJ2-7, the V gene TRBV4-2, with 7 bases aligning to TRBD2. After removal of 3 bases from V and 5 bases from J, the junction contained 10 bases not matched to a gene. The CDR3 is 15 amino acids. Germline CDR1 reads LGHNA; CDR2 reads YNFKEQ. CDR3 amino acids: CASSHPGLPSNEQYF. The CDR3 nucleotides read TGTGCCAGCAGCCACCCGGGACTACCTTCCAACGAGCAGTACTTC.

This clonotype was seen a few times. This sequence joins TRBV19 and TRBJ1-4; D is uncertain. V lost 6 bases and J lost 0, with 8 bases in between. In germline, CDR1 is LNHDA, CDR2 SQIVND (reference sequence). The CDR3 has 14 residues. CDR3 in amino acids: CASRTEATNEKLFF. The CDR3, as DNA: TGTGCCAGTAGGACGGAAGCAACTAATGAAAAACTGTTTTTT.

Ten or more counts support this clonotype. J is TRBJ2-7 and V is TRBV6-2 or TRBV6-3, with TRBD1 as a possible D gene (5 bases). V lost 6 bases, J lost 2 bases, and 14 bases lay in between. This CDR3 is built from 14 residues. CDR1 and CDR2 (germline): MNHEY, SVGEGT. CDR3 amino acids: CASRLTESTYEQYF. The CDR3 DNA follows: TGTGCCAGCAGATTGACAGAATCAACCTACGAGCAGTACTTC.

This clonotype was observed at least ten times. CDR3 in amino acids: CASSSFDWGRTTDTQYF. In DNA, the CDR3 is TGTGCCAGCAGCAGCTTCGACTGGGGGCGAACTACAGATACGCAGTATTTT. The chain couples TRBV28 to TRBJ2-3, with a possible D match to TRBD1 (6 bases). This CDR3 contains 17 residues. The germline V and J ends were trimmed by 6 bases and 3 bases, with 22 bases remaining between them. The germline gives CDR1 MDHEN, CDR2 SYDVKM.

Only one count was recorded for this clonotype. The rearrangement uses TRBV2 and TRBJ2-7, with D unclear. Germline V gives CDR1 SNHLY, CDR2 FYNNEI. V was trimmed by 6 bases and J by 8 bases, leaving 20 bases between them. The CDR3 totals 14 residues. As DNA, the CDR3 is TGTGCCAGCAGCTTCAATAACCCACCGGCGAAGCAGTACTTC. Protein: CASSFNNPPAKQYF.

There are a few counts of this clonotype. V gene TRBV5-6 combines with J gene TRBJ2-3; unclear D gene. The germline V gene has CDR1 SGHDT and CDR2 YYEEEE. The CDR3 has 13 residues. V was pared by 0 bases and J by 6 bases, with 8 bases between. CDR3 DNA: TGTGCCAGCAGCTTGGTGCGAGATGATACGCAGTATTTT. This encodes CASSLVRDDTQYF.

The V call is TRBV7-8, the J call TRBJ2-5; D ambiguous. V was trimmed by 6 bases and J by 5 bases, leaving 19 bases between them. Germline V CDR1 and CDR2: SGHVS, FQNEAQ. This CDR3 has 15 residues. CDR3 residues: CASSSPRAAAETQYF. The CDR3 coding sequence is TGTGCCAGCAGTTCCCCCCGCGCGGCGGCGGAGACCCAGTACTTC. Complete variable domain (other parts from reference TRBV7-8 and TRBJ2-5): GAGVSQSPRYKVAKRGQDVALRCDPISGHVSLFWYQQALGQGPEFLTYFQNEAQLDKSGLPSDRFFAERPEGSVSTLKIQRTQQEDSAVYLCASSSPRAAAETQYFGPGTRLLVL.

The V and J genes are TRBV10-2 and TRBJ2-6, with TRBD1 as a possible D gene (5 bases). Germline V gives CDR1 WSHSY, CDR2 SAAADI. This CDR3 has 18 amino acids. V lost 0 bases, J lost 0 bases, and 12 bases lay in between. For the CDR3, the DNA is TGCGCCAGCAGTGAGTCCAAAGGTGACAGCTCTGGGGCCAACGTCCTGACTTTC. Translating gives CASSESKGDSSGANVLTF.